These 14 T cell receptor beta chains were all obtained from the same sample, sequenced in a study of T-cell memory formation after mild COVID-19. TCRdb reprocessed the 5' RACE reads with MiXCR, giving one entry per CDR3 protein. The sample includes around 200,000 distinct CDR3 sequences, 27% of them seen just once. The sample consisted of PBMCs or a T cell subset sorted from them (not recorded which). All receptors derive from an adult woman who had mild COVID-19 (a few samples of this study predate the infection). Cell type and time point are not known.

The CDR3 bases are TGTGCCACCAGCAGACCATACGCCGGGACTAGCGGGAGGGACAATGAGCAGTTCTTC. Translating gives CATSRPYAGTSGRDNEQFF. The chain recombines TRBV15 with TRBJ2-1; TRBD2 matches at 16 bases. The germline V gene encodes CDR1 LNHNV and CDR2 YYDKDF (reference sequence). There are 19 residues in the CDR3. After removal of 2 bases from V and 5 bases from J, the junction contained 9 bases not matched to a gene.

The V call is TRBV15, the J call TRBJ2-7; 10 nucleotides line up with TRBD2. With V trimmed by 1 base and J by 4 bases, 4 bases remained unmatched. The CDR3 runs 15 residues. Germline V lookup: CDR1 LNHNV, CDR2 YYDKDF (reference sequence). CDR3 amino acids: CATSRGGLAPYEQYF. For the CDR3, the DNA is TGTGCCACCAGCAGAGGGGGACTAGCGCCGTACGAGCAGTACTTC.

This clonotype showed up just a few times. V and J are TRBV5-4 and TRBJ2-1, with 8 bases identical to TRBD2. The CDR3 covers 16 residues. V lost 2 bases, J lost 5 bases, and 9 bases stayed unmatched. Germline V gene sequence: CDR1 SGHNT, CDR2 YYREEE (reference sequence). CDR3 residues: CASSFEWLAGDNEQFF. The CDR3 DNA is TGTGCCAGCAGCTTCGAGTGGCTAGCGGGTGACAATGAGCAGTTCTTC.

This chain connects TRBV20-1 to TRBJ2-7, with 8 bases matching TRBD2. V trimming: 7 bases; J trimming: 0 bases; junction bases outside the gene matches: 5. The germline gives CDR1 DFQATT, CDR2 SNEGSKA (reference sequence). This CDR3 is 13 amino acids long. The CDR3 coding sequence is TGCAGTGAGAAGCGGGGGAGCTCCTACGAGCAGTACTTC. Protein product: CSEKRGSSYEQYF.

This clonotype was detected only once. V gene TRBV20-1 combines with J gene TRBJ2-1, with 9 bases lining up with TRBD2. This CDR3 has 15 amino acids. From germline, CDR1 is DFQATT and CDR2 SNEGSKA (reference sequence). V dropped 3 bases and J dropped 7; count of bases not matched to a gene: 10. The CDR3 coding sequence is TGCAGTGCTAGCTTCCCGGGACTAGCATCGAATGAGCAGTTCTTC. As protein: CSASFPGLASNEQFF.

The genes are TRBV27 and TRBJ2-1, with D unresolved. Germline CDR1 reads MNHEY; CDR2 reads SMNVEV (reference sequence). The CDR3 is 12 amino acids. V was clipped by 8 bases and J by 0 bases, with 5 bases between them. CDR3 region: CASALSYNEQFF. In nucleotides, the CDR3 is TGTGCCAGCGCTCTCTCCTACAATGAGCAGTTCTTC.

A few counts support this clonotype. The genes are TRBV20-1 and TRBJ2-3; D is unclear. The CDR3 spans 14 residues. Trimming pared 2 bases from V and 2 bases from J, leaving 11 bases between. Germline V lookup: CDR1 DFQATT, CDR2 SNEGSKA (reference sequence). The CDR3 region is CSARKATATDTQYF. CDR3 bases: TGCAGTGCTAGAAAGGCCACCGCCACAGATACGCAGTATTTT.

The CDR3 region is CASISWGTPEAFF. In DNA form, the CDR3 reads TGTGCCAGCATTTCATGGGGTACCCCTGAAGCTTTCTTT. V usage is TRBV11-3 and J usage is TRBJ1-1; no definite D call. V was shortened by 7 bases and J by 6 bases, with 15 bases between the two germline ends. CDR3 length equals 13 residues. CDR1 is SGHNT and CDR2 is YENEEA in the germline V gene.

This clonotype was recorded at least ten times. This chain connects TRBV3-1 to TRBJ2-7; TRBD2 agrees at 11 bases. The CDR3 totals 18 residues. The J segment lost 4 bases and the V segment lost 4 bases, leaving 15 bases of the junction unmatched. Germline CDR1 reads LGHDT; CDR2 reads YNNKEL (reference sequence). This CDR3 is CASSPSQVITSGRYEQYF. Written as DNA, the CDR3 is TGTGCCAGCAGCCCGAGCCAGGTGATTACTAGCGGGAGATACGAGCAGTACTTC.

In this sample, this clonotype turned up a few times. This chain connects TRBV12-3 or TRBV12-4 to TRBJ2-7, with D maybe TRBD2 (6 bases). Trimming stripped 5 bases from V and 9 bases from J, with 20 bases between. The CDR3 has 14 amino acids. The CDR3 region is CASSNRELAVGQYF. As DNA, the CDR3 is TGTGCCAGCAGTAACCGGGAGTTAGCTGTCGGGCAGTACTTC.

This clonotype has a handful of counts. The rearrangement uses TRBV2 and TRBJ2-3; possible D gene TRBD1, 6 bases. The V end was cut by 5 bases, the J end by 2 bases, with 20 bases between. This CDR3 has 17 amino acids. In germline, CDR1 is SNHLY, CDR2 FYNNEI. The CDR3 here is CASSQTTGRDHTDTQYF. The CDR3 DNA reads as TGTGCCAGCAGTCAAACTACAGGGAGAGACCACACAGATACGCAGTATTTT.

The chain carries TRBV5-1 and TRBJ2-1; 12 bases map to TRBD2. Germline V gene lookup returns CDR1 SGHRS and CDR2 YFSETQ. The CDR3 contains 19 residues. V lost 4 bases and J lost 1; bases outside the gene matches: 12. CDR3 residues: CASSRLGGGTSGSYNEQFF. For the CDR3, the DNA is TGCGCCAGCAGCCGACTGGGCGGTGGGACTAGCGGGTCCTACAATGAGCAGTTCTTC.

This clonotype was counted at least ten times. CDR3 coding DNA: TGCAGTGCTAGGGGTAGCGGGAGCTCCTACAATGAGCAGTTCTTC. Protein sequence: CSARGSGSSYNEQFF. The V gene is TRBV20-1, the J gene TRBJ2-1; 9 nucleotides line up with TRBD2. CDR3 length: 15 amino acids. Germline V gene lookup returns CDR1 DFQATT and CDR2 SNEGSKA (reference sequence). V was clipped by 3 bases and J by 0 bases; unmatched bases: 3.

The table lists this clonotype with a few counts. This sequence joins TRBV18 and TRBJ2-7; 7 bases line up with TRBD1. CDR1 is KGHSH, CDR2 LQKENI, per germline. V dropped 3 bases and J dropped 7; count of bases not matched to a gene: 9. This CDR3 has 14 residues. The CDR3 nucleotides are TGTGCCAGCTCACCGGGACAGATCTTGGGTGAGCAGTACTTC. This codes for CASSPGQILGEQYF.